These T cell receptor beta chains were read from a single sample in a study of a mutant IDH1 vaccine in newly diagnosed glioma. No antigens are known for them. This table comes from immunoSEQ multiplex PCR, and its TCRdb copy is limited to in-frame clones, with some not included. The data contain 31,000 or so clones, roughly three quarters of them seen just once; the ten biggest clones take up roughly 10%. This specimen was PBMCs, taken from a glioma patient whose treatment included an IDH1 peptide vaccine. Receptor source: a woman in her 40s with glioma. The CDR3 runs from the conserved cysteine through the conserved F or W. Fields, in order: clone size, V gene, J gene, D gene, CDR3 protein, CDR3 DNA. D genes are given only for firm matches. Not every row has a clone size; where given, it reads once, few, many or a size class.

>NA|TRBV7-6|TRBJ2-1|TRBD2
CASSLLSRGAPYNEQFF
TGTGCCAGCAGCTTACTTTCGCGGGGGGCACCCTACAATGAGCAGTTCTTC
>NA|TRBV4-1|TRBJ2-7|NA
CASSQVQRDSEYEQYF
TGCGCCAGCAGCCAAGTCCAGCGGGACAGCGAGTACGAGCAGTACTTC
>NA|TRBV7-3|TRBJ2-2|NA
CASSPNTGELFF
TGTGCCAGCAGCCCGAACACCGGGGAGCTGTTTTTT
>NA|TRBV10-3|TRBJ2-1|NA
CAISESMRNGNEQFF
TGTGCCATCAGTGAGTCGATGCGAAATGGGAATGAGCAGTTCTTC
>few|TRBV9|TRBJ2-5|TRBD1
CASSVGTGQETQYF
TGTGCCAGCAGCGTAGGGACAGGGCAAGAGACCCAGTACTTC
>NA|TRBV7-9|TRBJ2-7|TRBD2
CASSSSGVYEQYF
TGTGCCAGCAGCTCCAGCGGGGTCTACGAGCAGTACTTC
>NA|TRBV2|TRBJ1-3|NA
CASAFQPRHTIYF
TGTGCCAGCGCTTTCCAACCGCGTCACACCATATATTTT
>NA|TRBV27|TRBJ1-3|TRBD1
CASSYDRGNTIYF
TGTGCCAGCAGTTATGACAGGGGGAACACCATATATTTT
>NA|TRBV1|TRBJ2-5|NA
CTSSRRTNYWETQYF
TGCACCAGCAGCCGTAGGACTAATTACTGGGAGACCCAGTACTTC
>NA|TRBV6-5|TRBJ2-7|NA
CASSYSRDRSYEQYF
TGTGCCAGCAGTTACTCCAGGGACCGATCCTACGAGCAGTACTTC
>NA|TRBV7-9|TRBJ2-7|NA
CASSLAGSGKQYF
TGTGCCAGCAGCTTAGCCGGGTCTGGGAAGCAGTACTTC
>NA|TRBV4-1|TRBJ2-5|TRBD2
CASSQDFASGGTQYF
TGCGCCAGCAGCCAAGATTTCGCTAGCGGGGGTACCCAGTACTTC
>NA|TRBV21-1|TRBJ2-7|NA
CASSIRRVGAVYEQYF
TGTGCCAGCAGCATAAGGCGGGTTGGGGCAGTCTACGAGCAGTACTTC
>NA|TRBV6-1|TRBJ2-7|NA
CASSEEAQVVYEQYF
TGTGCCAGCAGTGAAGAGGCACAGGTAGTTTACGAGCAGTACTTC
>NA|TRBV5-4|TRBJ2-3|NA
CASSYSTDTQYF
TGTGCCAGCAGCTACTCCACAGATACGCAGTATTTT
>NA|TRBV5-5|TRBJ1-4|NA
CFRRRNEKLFF
TGTTTTCGACGGAGAAATGAAAAACTGTTTTTT
>NA|TRBV7-2|TRBJ1-3|NA
CASSLVFGEGNTIYF
TGTGCCAGCAGCTTAGTTTTTGGGGAGGGAAACACCATATATTTT
>NA|TRBV6-1|TRBJ2-1|TRBD1
CASSGPRTGDYNEQFF
TGTGCCAGCAGTGGTCCCCGGACAGGGGACTACAATGAGCAGTTCTTC
>NA|TRBV27|TRBJ1-1|NA
CASSLNLNTEAFF
TGTGCCAGCAGTTTGAATCTAAACACTGAAGCTTTCTTT
>once|TRBV5-6|TRBJ2-3|NA
CASRPGASPSNTQYF
TGTGCCAGCAGACCCGGGGCTAGCCCCTCGAATACGCAGTATTTT
>NA|TRBV6-5|TRBJ2-5|NA
CASSYSFTAGQKTQYF
TGTGCCAGCAGTTACTCGTTTACAGCGGGTCAGAAGACCCAGTACTTC
>NA|TRBV7-9|TRBJ1-1|NA
CASSLMGGDPVTEAFF
TGTGCCAGCAGCTTAATGGGGGGCGACCCGGTAACTGAAGCTTTCTTT
>NA|TRBV30|TRBJ2-3|NA
CAWKRGSNTDTQYF
TGTGCCTGGAAGCGCGGCAGCAACACAGATACGCAGTATTTT
>once|TRBV13|TRBJ1-4|TRBD1
CASSSGTGAFEKLFF
TGTGCCAGCAGCTCAGGGACAGGCGCCTTCGAAAAACTGTTTTTT
>NA|TRBV9|TRBJ2-3|NA
CASSLMDRGADTQYF
TGTGCCAGCAGCCTTATGGATCGGGGCGCAGATACGCAGTATTTT
>few|TRBV25-1|TRBJ1-1|TRBD1
CASAEPGQGDAFF
TGTGCCAGCGCCGAGCCGGGACAGGGAGACGCTTTCTTT
>NA|TRBV13|TRBJ2-1|TRBD1
CASRYGTGGRREQFF
TGTGCCAGCAGATATGGGACAGGGGGACGACGTGAGCAGTTCTTC
>once|TRBV15|TRBJ2-2|TRBD2
CATSRDSGPGELFF
TGTGCCACCAGCAGAGATAGCGGGCCCGGGGAGCTGTTTTTT
>NA|TRBV5-5|TRBJ1-5|NA
CASSLDGGGAQPQHF
TGTGCCAGCAGCTTGGACGGTGGGGGAGCCCAGCCCCAGCATTTT
>NA|TRBV29-1|TRBJ1-6|TRBD1
CSARTGTSPLHF
TGCAGCGCCCGGACAGGGACGTCACCCCTCCACTTT
>NA|TRBV13|TRBJ2-5|TRBD1
CASSLFPGGGKTQYF
TGTGCCAGCAGCTTATTTCCAGGGGGCGGGAAGACCCAGTACTTC
>NA|TRBV7-9|TRBJ1-4|NA
CASRGGTTNEKLFF
TGTGCCAGCCGAGGGGGTACAACTAATGAAAAACTGTTTTTT
>few|TRBV2|TRBJ1-2|NA
CASSGQYYGYTF
TGTGCCAGCAGTGGACAGTACTATGGCTACACCTTC
>NA|TRBV5-4|TRBJ2-7|NA
CASSYNGPSYEQYF
TGTGCCAGCAGCTACAACGGCCCCTCCTACGAGCAGTACTTC
>NA|TRBV27|TRBJ1-1|NA
CASSLSRGRNTEAFF
TGTGCCAGCAGTTTATCGAGGGGCAGGAACACTGAAGCTTTCTTT
>NA|TRBV7-2|TRBJ2-4|NA
CASRGTGLHIQYF
TGTGCCAGCAGGGGTACAGGGCTCCACATTCAGTACTTC
>NA|TRBV27|TRBJ1-5|NA
CASRHQRRDSNQPQHF
TGTGCCAGCAGGCATCAACGGCGGGACAGCAATCAGCCCCAGCATTTT
>few|TRBV5-1|TRBJ1-4|NA
CASSEGGNEKLFF
TGCGCCAGCAGCGAGGGAGGGAATGAAAAACTGTTTTTT
>NA|TRBV30|TRBJ2-5|NA
CAWSVWGPEETQYF
TGTGCCTGGAGTGTATGGGGGCCTGAAGAGACCCAGTACTTC
>once|TRBV12-5|TRBJ1-5|NA
CASGREISNQPQHF
TGTGCTAGTGGCCGAGAAATTAGCAATCAGCCCCAGCATTTT
>NA|TRBV7-2|TRBJ2-7|TRBD2
CASSFRAKMGGGAAHEQYF
TGTGCCAGCAGCTTCCGGGCAAAGATGGGCGGGGGGGCAGCCCACGAGCAGTACTTC
>NA|TRBV6-5|TRBJ1-4|NA
CASSFMVATNEKLFF
TGTGCCAGCAGTTTCATGGTTGCAACTAATGAAAAACTGTTTTTT
>NA|TRBV29-1|TRBJ1-2|NA
CSAKDGNGYTF
TGCAGCGCCAAGGACGGAAATGGCTACACCTTC
>NA|TRBV5-1|TRBJ2-1|TRBD1
CASSTGQGNYNEQFF
TGCGCCAGCAGCACGGGACAGGGGAACTACAATGAGCAGTTCTTC
>NA|TRBV11-2|TRBJ1-2|NA
CASSSPGRIYGYTF
TGTGCCAGCAGCTCACCGGGACGGATTTATGGCTACACCTTC
>NA|TRBV29-1|TRBJ1-1|NA
CSVGIRTGSLEAFF
TGCAGCGTTGGGATCCGAACAGGCAGCCTTGAAGCTTTCTTT
>NA|TRBV10-3|TRBJ2-5|NA
CAISEGGAPQETQYF
TGTGCCATCAGTGAAGGAGGCGCCCCCCAAGAGACCCAGTACTTC
>NA|TRBV4-1|TRBJ1-1|NA
CASSQGETQDTEAFF
TGCGCCAGCAGCCAAGGAGAAACTCAGGACACTGAAGCTTTCTTT
>once|TRBV6-5|TRBJ2-7|NA
CASSYTGQGRYEQYF
TGTGCCAGCAGTTACACTGGGCAGGGTCGTTACGAGCAGTACTTC
>NA|TRBV5-1|TRBJ1-6|TRBD1
CASSLEGTGSWNSPLHF
TGCGCCAGCAGCTTGGAGGGGACAGGGTCTTGGAATTCACCCCTCCACTTT
>NA|TRBV27|TRBJ2-7|NA
CASSLGDRRGGGYEQYF
TGTGCCAGCAGTTTAGGGGACAGGAGGGGGGGCGGCTACGAGCAGTACTTC
>NA|TRBV6-5|TRBJ2-3|NA
CASSLRGDTQYF
TGTGCCAGCAGCCTACGAGGGGATACGCAGTATTTT
>NA|TRBV29-1|TRBJ2-1|TRBD2
CSVKRGGFHEQFF
TGCAGCGTGAAGCGGGGGGGCTTCCATGAGCAGTTCTTC
>NA|TRBV19|TRBJ1-4|NA
CASSIQGSEKLFF
TGTGCCAGTAGTATACAGGGTTCTGAAAAACTGTTTTTT
>few|TRBV23-1|TRBJ1-5|TRBD1
CASSHPEGARSNQPQHF
TGCGCCAGCAGTCACCCGGAGGGGGCGCGTAGCAATCAGCCCCAGCATTTT
>NA|TRBV5-1|TRBJ1-1|NA
CASSLAGQNWNTEAFF
TGCGCCAGCAGCCTGGCCGGACAGAACTGGAACACTGAAGCTTTCTTT
>NA|TRBV6-4|TRBJ2-3|NA
CASSFRATDTQYF
TGTGCCAGCAGTTTCAGGGCGACAGATACGCAGTATTTT
>NA|TRBV5-6|TRBJ1-3|NA
CASSGPVGRNTIYF
TGTGCCAGCAGCGGTCCTGTTGGTAGAAACACCATATATTTT
>NA|TRBV5-6|TRBJ2-1|TRBD2
CASSPRLAGGLANEQFF
TGTGCCAGCAGCCCGAGACTAGCGGGGGGGCTAGCGAATGAGCAGTTCTTC